The next 20 T cell receptor beta chains were all read from a single sample in a study of blood T cell repertoires in COVID-19 (dated by TCRdb to the early 2020s). Receptors were amplified or captured by the immunoSEQ multiplex PCR assay. TCRdb mirrors the immuneACCESS table, restricted to in-frame sequences. Some clones are absent from its copies; in checked studies, under half trace to an unresolved V gene, and the reason for the others is unknown. Across this sample there are about 79,000 clones, with around 90% seen only once. The ten largest clones capture 4.6% of the sample. Sequencing input: peripheral blood. The receptors stem from a man aged 50-60 years with active COVID-19.

The rearrangement uses TRBV19 and TRBJ2-1; D gene uncertain. The V gene's germline CDR1 is LNHDA and CDR2 SQIVND (reference sequence). The CDR3 loop spans 12 amino acids. V shed 5 bases and J shed 7 bases, with 9 bases lying between them. In DNA form, the CDR3 reads TGTGCCAGTAGTTATATCGGGAATGAGCAGTTCTTC. Residues: CASSYIGNEQFF.

This clone was seen a single time. This chain connects TRBV2 to TRBJ2-1; D is unclear. CDR1 and CDR2 (germline): SNHLY, FYNNEI. This CDR3 has 14 residues. Trimming shortened V by 3 bases and J by 7 bases, and 13 bases separated the two germline ends. DNA for the CDR3: TGTGCCAGCAGTGATAGTGTTAGCAGAAATGAGCAGTTCTTC. It yields the protein CASSDSVSRNEQFF. The full variable domain, rest sourced from reference TRBV2 and TRBJ2-1, is EPEVTQTPSHQVTQMGQEVILRCVPISNHLYFYWYRQILGQKVEFLVSFYNNEISEKSEIFDDQFSVERPDGSNFTLKIRSTKLEDSAMYFCASSDSVSRNEQFFGPGTRLTVL.

J is TRBJ1-1 and V is TRBV5-1, with D possibly being TRBD1 (5 bases). CDR1 SGHRS and CDR2 YFSETQ come from the germline V gene. The CDR3 runs 14 residues. Trimming removed 5 bases at V and 3 bases at J, with 14 bases between. The CDR3 bases are TGCGCCAGCAGTGGGGGGAATGGGGACACTGAAGCTTTCTTT. Protein product: CASSGGNGDTEAFF.

The V and J genes are TRBV9 and TRBJ2-1; D remains ambiguous. The V end lost 0 bases, the J end lost 7 bases, and 5 bases lay between the germline ends. The CDR3 contains 12 residues. Looked up from germline, CDR1 is SGDLS and CDR2 is YYNGEE. The CDR3 DNA reads TGTGCCAGCAGCGTAGGTCCTAATGAGCAGTTCTTC. It translates to CASSVGPNEQFF.

The chain couples TRBV28 to TRBJ2-7; 11 bases align to TRBD2. V trimming: 5 bases; J trimming: 4 bases; junction bases outside the gene matches: 13. This CDR3 is built from 17 residues. Germline lookup yields CDR1 MDHEN and CDR2 SYDVKM. Here the CDR3 reads CASSPYPGTSGGYEQYF. DNA for the CDR3: TGTGCCAGCAGTCCTTATCCCGGCACTAGCGGGGGATACGAGCAGTACTTC.

The CDR3, as DNA: TGTGCCATCCTAGTACCTGAACCCACGGAAACTAGCGGGAGGGCGTACGAGCAGTACTTC. As protein: CAILVPEPTETSGRAYEQYF. The genes are TRBV10-3 and TRBJ2-7, with 13 bases lining up with TRBD2. J was trimmed by 4 bases and V by 8 bases; bases with no gene match: 23. The CDR3 covers 20 residues. CDR1 is ENHRY, CDR2 SYGVKD, per germline.

J is TRBJ1-1 and V is TRBV5-5, with D possibly being TRBD1 (5 bases). The germline CDR1 and CDR2 sequences are SGHKS and YYEKEE (reference sequence). This CDR3 region has 14 residues. V was trimmed by 2 bases and J by 1 base, leaving 9 bases between them. CDR3 coding DNA: TGTGCCAGCAGCTTATCGACAGAGAACACTGAAGCTTTCTTT. Translated, it gives CASSLSTENTEAFF.

The genes are TRBV7-9 and TRBJ1-5; 7 bases are shared with TRBD1. In germline, CDR1 is SEHNR, CDR2 FQNEAQ (reference sequence). The junction had 7 bases not matched to a gene; V was cut back by 1 base and J by 4 bases. The CDR3 runs 16 residues. CDR3 sequence reads: CASSLGTGQFNQPQHF. CDR3 bases: TGTGCCAGCAGCTTAGGGACAGGCCAATTTAATCAGCCCCAGCATTTT.

This chain uses TRBV5-1 with TRBJ2-7; 7 bases fit TRBD1. V shed 2 bases and J 5 bases; nucleotides not matched to a gene: 10. The CDR3 runs 15 residues. The germline V gene encodes CDR1 SGHRS and CDR2 YFSETQ. The DNA for the CDR3 is TGCGCCAGCAGCTTTTGGTCAGGGGGATTCGACGAGCAGTACTTC. This translates into CASSFWSGGFDEQYF.

The rearrangement links TRBV7-9 to TRBJ1-4; 8 bases fit TRBD1. This CDR3 is built from 15 residues. Germline V gene sequence: CDR1 SEHNR, CDR2 FQNEAQ (reference sequence). Trimming took 5 bases from V and 8 from J; bases not matched to a gene: 10. DNA for the CDR3: TGTGCCAGCAGCCCCGGACAGGGCTCGCGGGAAAAACTGTTTTTT. The encoded protein is CASSPGQGSREKLFF.

This rearrangement joins TRBV6-6 to TRBJ2-7; TRBD1 matches 10 bases. The CDR3 contains 14 residues. V dropped 2 bases and J dropped 3; count of bases not matched to a gene: 1. Germline V gene lookup returns CDR1 MNHNY and CDR2 SVGAGI (reference sequence). CDR3 in DNA: TGTGCCAGCAGTTACGGACAGGGGGGCTACGAGCAGTACTTC. Protein product: CASSYGQGGYEQYF.

This rearrangement joins TRBV19 to TRBJ2-5, with D unresolved. Germline V gene data show CDR1 as LNHDA and CDR2 as SQIVND (reference sequence). The V end was cut by 6 bases, the J end by 5 bases, with 7 bases between. The CDR3 totals 11 residues. The CDR3 sequence is CASRSWETQYF. CDR3 nucleotide sequence: TGTGCCAGTAGGAGCTGGGAGACCCAGTACTTC. Complete variable domain (other parts from reference TRBV19 and TRBJ2-5): DGGITQSPKYLFRKEGQNVTLSCEQNLNHDAMYWYRQDPGQGLRLIYYSQIVNDFQKGDIAEGYSVSREKKESFPLTVTSAQKNPTAFYLCASRSWETQYFGPGTRLLVL.

This chain uses TRBV29-1 with TRBJ2-1, with D tentatively TRBD2 (6 bases). Germline V CDR1 and CDR2: SQVTM, ANQGSEA. Deletions cut 7 bases from V and 2 bases from J, with 15 bases between. The CDR3 contains 14 residues. This chain's CDR3 is CSGASAGTYNEQFF. For the CDR3, the DNA is TGCAGCGGTGCTAGCGCGGGAACCTACAATGAGCAGTTCTTC.

The chain has TRBV7-6 and TRBJ2-5, with 9 bases identical to TRBD2. From germline, CDR1 is SGHVS and CDR2 FNYEAQ. The V gene end was trimmed by 2 bases and the J gene end by 1 base; junction bases not matched to a gene: 2. The CDR3 sequence is 15 residues long. The chain's CDR3 is CASSLSSGVQETQYF. CDR3 nucleotides: TGTGCCAGCAGCTTATCTAGCGGGGTCCAAGAGACCCAGTACTTC.

This rearrangement joins TRBV18 to TRBJ2-7, with D hard to call. This CDR3 contains 13 residues. The germline V gene has CDR1 KGHSH and CDR2 LQKENI. The V and J ends lost 2 bases and 1 base respectively, with 6 bases between them. The CDR3 DNA follows: TGTGCCAGCTCACCATCTCTGTCCTACGAGCAGTACTTC. This codes for CASSPSLSYEQYF. Complete variable domain (other parts from reference TRBV18 and TRBJ2-7): NAGVMQNPRHLVRRRGQEARLRCSPMKGHSHVYWYRQLPEEGLKFMVYLQKENIIDESGMPKERFSAEFPKEGPSILRIQQVVRGDSAAYFCASSPSLSYEQYFGPGTRLTVT.

The chain recombines TRBV7-2 with TRBJ2-7, with 9 bases aligning to TRBD2. This CDR3 region has 13 residues. Germline CDR1 is SGHTA and CDR2 is FQGNSA. Unmatched junction bases numbered 13, after V lost 6 bases and J lost 13 bases. The CDR3 bases are TGTGCCAGCAGTCGGGATGGACTAGCGAATTCTTACTTC. Translation gives CASSRDGLANSYF.

This chain connects TRBV5-6 to TRBJ1-2, with TRBD1 matching over 9 bases. CDR3 length: 13 amino acids. CDR1 is SGHDT and CDR2 is YYEEEE in the germline V gene. The junction had 2 bases not matched to a gene; V was cut back by 2 bases and J by 6 bases. The CDR3 protein is CASSFRQGDGYTF. The CDR3 nucleotides are TGTGCCAGCAGCTTTAGACAGGGGGATGGCTACACCTTC.

In this sample, this clone turned up once. V gene TRBV11-1 combines with J gene TRBJ2-1; 11 nucleotides line up with TRBD2. Germline V gene sequence: CDR1 SGHAT, CDR2 FQDESV (reference sequence). V shed 1 base, J shed 4 bases, and the junction held 0 bases outside the gene matches. The CDR3 runs 15 residues. Here the CDR3 DNA reads TGTGCCAGCAGCTTAGGACTAGCGGGGTACAATGAGCAGTTCTTC. Residues: CASSLGLAGYNEQFF.

The genes are TRBV4-3 and TRBJ1-6; D not resolved. The CDR3 covers 15 residues. CDR1 and CDR2 (germline): LGHNA, YSLEER. V lost 1 base and J 7 bases, leaving 11 bases between the germline ends. The CDR3 DNA is TGCGCCAGCAGCCAAGTAGGAGGGCTCAATTCACCCCTCCACTTT. Translation gives CASSQVGGLNSPLHF.

For this clone: Germline is not matched at one junction end, which may reflect a read error. The CDR3 region has the DNA TGTGCCAACAGTTTATTCAGGGGTGGGGCTGGTACGCAGTATTTT. Its protein is CANSLFRGGAGTQYF. This chain uses TRBV28 with TRBJ2-3; D possibly corresponds to TRBD1 (6 bases). CDR3 length: 15 amino acids. Germline assignment: CDR1 MDHEN and CDR2 SYDVKM.